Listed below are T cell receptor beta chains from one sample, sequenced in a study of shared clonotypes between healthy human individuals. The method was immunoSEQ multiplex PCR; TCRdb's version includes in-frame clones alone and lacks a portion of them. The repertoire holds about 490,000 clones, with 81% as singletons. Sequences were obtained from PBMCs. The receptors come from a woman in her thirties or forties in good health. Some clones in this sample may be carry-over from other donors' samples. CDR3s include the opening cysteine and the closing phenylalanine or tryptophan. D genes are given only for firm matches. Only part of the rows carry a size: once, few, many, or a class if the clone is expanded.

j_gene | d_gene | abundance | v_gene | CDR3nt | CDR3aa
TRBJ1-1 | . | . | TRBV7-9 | TGTGCCAGCAGCCGATCGGGGGCGAACACTGAAGCTTTCTTT | CASSRSGANTEAFF
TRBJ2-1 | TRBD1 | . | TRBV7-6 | TGTGCCAGCAGCAAAACAGACAGGGTTCGGGAGCAGTTCTTC | CASSKTDRVREQFF
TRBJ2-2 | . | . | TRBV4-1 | TGCGCCAGCAGATTGGACCTATCCTTGAACACCGGGGAGCTGTTTTTT | CASRLDLSLNTGELFF
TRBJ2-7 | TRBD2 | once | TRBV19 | TGTGCCAGTAGTGCGAGACTAGCGGGGGGATCCTACGAGCAGTACTTC | CASSARLAGGSYEQYF
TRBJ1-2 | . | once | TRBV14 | TGTGCCAGCAGCCCGTCGAGGGTCTATGGCTACACCTTC | CASSPSRVYGYTF
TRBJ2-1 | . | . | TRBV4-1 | TGCGCCAGCAGCTCCAGGGGCGGGAGCCGAAGTTCCTACAATGAGCAGTTCTTC | CASSSRGGSRSSYNEQFF
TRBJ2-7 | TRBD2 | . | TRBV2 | TGTGCCAGCACCCAGACTAGCGGCGAGCAGTACTTC | CASTQTSGEQYF
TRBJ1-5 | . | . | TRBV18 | TGTGCCAGCTCACCAATGGGCCACAATCAGCCCCAGCATTTT | CASSPMGHNQPQHF
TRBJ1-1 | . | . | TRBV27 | TGTGCCAGCAGTTTAGGGGCAGTGAACACTGAAGCTTTCTTT | CASSLGAVNTEAFF
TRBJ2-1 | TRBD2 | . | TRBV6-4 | TGTGCCAGCAGTCCCGGGGTAGCGGGAGGTTCCTACAATGAGCAGTTCTTC | CASSPGVAGGSYNEQFF
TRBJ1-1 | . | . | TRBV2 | TGTGCCAGCAGTGATTCCGGGGATGGAAAAGCTTTCTTT | CASSDSGDGKAFF
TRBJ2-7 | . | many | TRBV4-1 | TGCGCCAGCAGCCAAGGGAATGAGCAGTACTTC | CASSQGNEQYF
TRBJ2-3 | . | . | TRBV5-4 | TGTGCCAGCAGCGTAACTAGAGATCTTTCGGGAACGCAGTATTTT | CASSVTRDLSGTQYF
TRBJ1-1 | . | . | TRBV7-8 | TGTGCCAGCAGCCCCGACAGGCTCAAGAGGACTGAAGCTTTCTTT | CASSPDRLKRTEAFF
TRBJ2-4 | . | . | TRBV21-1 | TGTGCCAGCAGCAAAGCCGACAGGTGGCTAGCCAAAAACATTCAGTACTTC | CASSKADRWLAKNIQYF
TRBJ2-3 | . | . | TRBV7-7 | TGTGCCAGCAGCTCTGCTACTAGCAAAGATACGCAGTATTTT | CASSSATSKDTQYF
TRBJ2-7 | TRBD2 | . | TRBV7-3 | TGTGCCAGCAGCTCGTTAGCGGGAGCGCCCCTCTACGAGCAGTACTTC | CASSSLAGAPLYEQYF
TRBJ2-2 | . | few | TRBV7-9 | TGTGCCGGAAAGACAGTCAACACCGGGGAGCTGTTTTTT | CAGKTVNTGELFF
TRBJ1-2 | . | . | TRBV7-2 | TGTGCCAGCAGCCCAGGATTAGCTAACTATGGCTACACCTTC | CASSPGLANYGYTF
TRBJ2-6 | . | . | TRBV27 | TGTGCCAGCAGTTTATCTTGGGGAGACTCTGGGGCCAACGTCCTGACTTTC | CASSLSWGDSGANVLTF
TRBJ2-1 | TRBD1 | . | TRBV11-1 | TGTGCCAGCAGGGTTACAGGGGGGACCTACAATGAGCAGTTCTTC | CASRVTGGTYNEQFF
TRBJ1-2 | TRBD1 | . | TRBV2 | TGTGCCAGCAGCCTCGACAGGGATTATGGCTACACCTTC | CASSLDRDYGYTF
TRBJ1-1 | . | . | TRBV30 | TGTGCCAGCGCCGGGACCACTGAAGCTTTCTTT | CASAGTTEAFF
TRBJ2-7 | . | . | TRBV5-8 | TGTGCCAGCAGCTTGTGGCAGGGGTTGGCCTACGAGCAGTACTTC | CASSLWQGLAYEQYF
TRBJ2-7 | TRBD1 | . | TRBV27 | TGTGCCAGCAGTTTGGGACAGGGGGCATTCTACGAGCAGTACTTC | CASSLGQGAFYEQYF
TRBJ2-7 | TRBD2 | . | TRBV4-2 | TGTGCCAGCAGCCAAGAGACTAGCGGTCTCTACGAGCAGTACTTC | CASSQETSGLYEQYF
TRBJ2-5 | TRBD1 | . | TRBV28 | TGTGCCAGCAAGGACAGGGGGATCCAAGAGACCCAGTACTTC | CASKDRGIQETQYF
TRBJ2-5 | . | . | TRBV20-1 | TGCAGTGCTAGCGTAGAGACCCAGTACTTC | CSASVETQYF
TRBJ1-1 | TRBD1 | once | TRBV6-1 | TGTGCCAGCAGTGAAGCGTACTATCCGGGACAGGGCACTGAAGCTTTCTTT | CASSEAYYPGQGTEAFF
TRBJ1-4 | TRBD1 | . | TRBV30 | TGTGCCTGGAGTGTACACTCCGGGACAGGAGATGAAAAACTGTTTTTT | CAWSVHSGTGDEKLFF
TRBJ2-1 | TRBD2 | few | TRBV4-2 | TGTGCCAGCAGCCAATCCCCCGGGACTAGCCATGAGCAGTTCTTC | CASSQSPGTSHEQFF
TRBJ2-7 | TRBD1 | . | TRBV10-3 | TGTGCCATCAACGGCCCGGCGGACAGGGCCGGCGAGCAGTACTTC | CAINGPADRAGEQYF
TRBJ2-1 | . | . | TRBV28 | TGTGCCAGCAGGAGCGCCGGGCTGGATGAGCAGTTCTTC | CASRSAGLDEQFF
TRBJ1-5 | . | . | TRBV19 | TGTGCCAGTACAACCACAGGGAACCATCAGCCCCAGCATTTT | CASTTTGNHQPQHF
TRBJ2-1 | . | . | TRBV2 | TGTGCCAGCAGTGTGTATGAGCAGTTCTTC | CASSVYEQFF
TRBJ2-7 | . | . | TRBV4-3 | TGCGCCAGCAGCCCAAAACCCACAGGTGCCGAGCAGTACTTC | CASSPKPTGAEQYF
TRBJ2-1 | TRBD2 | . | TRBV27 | TGTGCCGGCAGTTCCTCTGCCAGCGGGATGGGGGGGGAGCAGTTCTTC | CAGSSSASGMGGEQFF
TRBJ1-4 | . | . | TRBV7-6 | TGTGCCAGCAGAGCAGGGACCAGGGATGAAAAACTGTTTTTT | CASRAGTRDEKLFF
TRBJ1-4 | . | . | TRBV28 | TGTGCCAGCAGTCTGAGGGAAAGAAATGAAAAACTGTTTTTT | CASSLRERNEKLFF
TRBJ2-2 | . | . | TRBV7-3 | TGTGCCAGCAGCTTATTAGGGACAATAAACACCGGGGAGCTGTTTTTT | CASSLLGTINTGELFF
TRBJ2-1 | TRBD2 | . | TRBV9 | TGTGCCAGCGCCCCTTTAACTAGCGGGAGAAACAATGAGCAGTTCTTC | CASAPLTSGRNNEQFF
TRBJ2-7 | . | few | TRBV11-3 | TGTGCCAGCAGCTTAGGCCCCACTAGCTACTACGAGCAGTACTTC | CASSLGPTSYYEQYF
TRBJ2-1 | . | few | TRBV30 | TGTGCCTGGAGTAGGGGGGCCGCCTACAATGAGCAGTTCTTC | CAWSRGAAYNEQFF
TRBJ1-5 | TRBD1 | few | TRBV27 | TGTGCCAGCAGTGGGACAGGGGGTCAGCCCCAGCATTTT | CASSGTGGQPQHF
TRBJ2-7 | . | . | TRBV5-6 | TGTGCCAGCAGCTCCTTTGGGGGGCGCTACGAGCAGTACTTC | CASSSFGGRYEQYF
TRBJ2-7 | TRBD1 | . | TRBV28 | TGTGCCAGCAGCGCAACAGGGGGAACCTACGAGCAGTACTTC | CASSATGGTYEQYF
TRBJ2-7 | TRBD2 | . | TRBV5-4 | TGTGCCAGCAGCGCCCCGGGGGGGAGCGGGGTAAACTACGAGCAGTACTTC | CASSAPGGSGVNYEQYF
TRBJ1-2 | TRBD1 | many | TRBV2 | TGTGCCAGCGACAGGGAAGGCTATGGCTACACCTTC | CASDREGYGYTF
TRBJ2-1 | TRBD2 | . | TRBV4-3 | TGCGCCAGCAGCCTAGCCGGGACTAGCGGGACCCTCGGTGAGCAGTTCTTC | CASSLAGTSGTLGEQFF
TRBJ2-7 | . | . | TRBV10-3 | TGTGCCATCAGTGAGAGGCCGGATTACGAGCAGTACTTC | CAISERPDYEQYF
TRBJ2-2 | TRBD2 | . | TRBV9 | TGTGCCAGCAGCGTAGCTAGCGGGGACACCGGGGAGCTGTTTTTT | CASSVASGDTGELFF